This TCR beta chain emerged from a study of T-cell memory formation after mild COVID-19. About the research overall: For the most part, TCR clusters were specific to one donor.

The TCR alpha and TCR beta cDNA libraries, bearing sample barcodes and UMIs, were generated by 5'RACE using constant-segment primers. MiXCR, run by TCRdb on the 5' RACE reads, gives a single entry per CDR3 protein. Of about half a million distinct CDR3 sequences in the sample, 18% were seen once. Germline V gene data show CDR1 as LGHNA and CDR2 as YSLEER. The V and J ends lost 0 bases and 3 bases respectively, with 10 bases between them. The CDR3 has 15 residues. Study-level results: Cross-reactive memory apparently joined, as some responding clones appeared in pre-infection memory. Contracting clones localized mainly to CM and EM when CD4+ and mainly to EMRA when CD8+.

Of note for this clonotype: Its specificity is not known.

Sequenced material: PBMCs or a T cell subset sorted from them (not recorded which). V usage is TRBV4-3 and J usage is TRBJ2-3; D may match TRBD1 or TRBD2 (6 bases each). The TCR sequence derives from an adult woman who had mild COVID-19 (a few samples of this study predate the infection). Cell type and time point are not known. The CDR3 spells CASSQERGETDTQYF. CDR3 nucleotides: TGCGCCAGCAGCCAAGAGAGGGGGGAAACAGATACGCAGTATTTT.